The next 10 T cell receptor beta chains were all read from a single sample in a study of cytomegalovirus exposure and HLA in healthy donors. Assay: immunoSEQ multiplex PCR; the TCRdb copy retains only in-frame clones and omits some. The top ten clones hold more than 0.65% of a sample with 65,000 to 85,000 clones, around 95% of them seen once. The sample taken for sequencing was PBMCs. The receptors stem from a woman aged 18-30 years in good health and CMV-seronegative.

The rearrangement links TRBV4-3 to TRBJ1-2; D is possibly TRBD1 (5 bases). Germline values: CDR1 LGHNA, CDR2 YSLEER. The CDR3 runs 16 residues. V shed 0 bases and J shed 4 bases, with 15 bases lying between them. CDR3 loop: CASSQDITGLIYGYTF. CDR3 nucleotides: TGCGCCAGCAGCCAAGATATTACAGGCCTGATCTATGGCTACACCTTC.

The J gene is TRBJ1-4, the V gene TRBV25-1; no reliable D call. Trimming left V 1 base short and J 3 bases short, with 6 bases between. Germline V gene data show CDR1 as MGHDK and CDR2 as SYGVNS. This CDR3 has 14 residues. CDR3 nucleotides: TGTGCCAGCAGTGAATGGGGAGCTAATGAAAAACTGTTTTTT. Protein product: CASSEWGANEKLFF.

CDR3 loop: CAWSGGGGSRGYTF. Here the CDR3 DNA reads TGTGCCTGGAGTGGCGGGGGTGGCTCTCGGGGCTACACCTTC. The chain combines TRBV30 with TRBJ1-2; D is possibly TRBD1 (5 bases). The CDR3 sequence is 14 residues long. Trimming took 1 base from V and 8 from J, leaving 17 bases between them. From germline, CDR1 is GTSNPN and CDR2 SVGIG (reference sequence). The complete variable domain, with remaining parts taken from reference TRBV30 and TRBJ1-2, reads SQTIHQWPATLVQPVGSPLSLECTVEGTSNPNLYWYRQAAGRGLQLLFYSVGIGQISSEVPQNLSASRPQDRQFILSSKKLLLSDSGFYLCAWSGGGGSRGYTFGSGTRLTVV.

The genes are TRBV7-2 and TRBJ2-3; the match to TRBD2 covers 10 bases. CDR1 is SGHTA and CDR2 is FQGNSA in the germline V gene. The CDR3 is 14 amino acids. Losses at the gene ends were 6 bases for V and 5 bases for J; bases not matched to a gene: 5. CDR3 sequence reads: CASRPSGGRDTQYF. In DNA, the CDR3 is TGTGCCAGCAGGCCTAGCGGGGGAAGAGATACGCAGTATTTT.

V usage is TRBV6-5 and J usage is TRBJ2-7, with D possibly TRBD1 on 5 matching bases. Per germline, CDR1 MNHEY and CDR2 SVGAGI. The CDR3 is made up of 14 amino acids. Trimming left V 3 bases short and J 0 bases short, with 9 bases between. CDR3 loop: CASSYLGLSYEQYF. In DNA, the CDR3 is TGTGCCAGCAGTTATCTGGGGCTCTCCTACGAGCAGTACTTC.

This sequence joins TRBV2 and TRBJ2-7; 11 nucleotides agree with TRBD1. Germline CDR1 and CDR2: SNHLY and FYNNEI. V shed 7 bases, J shed 3 bases, and the junction held 5 bases outside the gene matches. The CDR3 has 14 residues. CDR3 sequence (DNA): TGTGCCAGCATGGGGACAGGGGGTAGCTACGAGCAGTACTTC. This sequence encodes CASMGTGGSYEQYF.

V usage is TRBV5-1 and J usage is TRBJ2-2; 14 positions match TRBD2. Trimming took 5 bases from V and 3 from J; bases not matched to a gene: 12. CDR1 and CDR2 from the germline V gene are SGHRS and YFSETQ. The CDR3 has 19 amino acids. The CDR3 coding sequence is TGCGCCAGCAGTCCAACCGGGACTAGCGGGAGAGGGGACACCGGGGAGCTGTTTTTT. This gives the protein CASSPTGTSGRGDTGELFF.

This chain links TRBV28 with TRBJ2-3; 7 bases fit TRBD2. The V and J ends lost 3 bases and 2 bases, in that order; junction bases with no gene match: 8. The CDR3 extends over 16 amino acids. CDR1 is MDHEN, CDR2 SYDVKM, per germline. CDR3: CASSFGAGVVTDTQYF. CDR3 DNA sequence: TGTGCCAGCAGTTTCGGCGCGGGAGTGGTCACAGATACGCAGTATTTT.

The rearrangement uses TRBV19 and TRBJ2-1; no clear D. Trimming removed 5 bases from V and 7 bases from J, with 9 bases in between. The CDR3 totals 12 residues. CDR1 and CDR2 (germline): LNHDA, SQIVND (reference sequence). The CDR3 here is CASSQRSNEQFF. In DNA form, the CDR3 reads TGTGCCAGTAGTCAGAGGTCAAATGAGCAGTTCTTC. The full variable domain, with the rest looked up from reference TRBV19 and TRBJ2-1, is DGGITQSPKYLFRKEGQNVTLSCEQNLNHDAMYWYRQDPGQGLRLIYYSQIVNDFQKGDIAEGYSVSREKKESFPLTVTSAQKNPTAFYLCASSQRSNEQFFGPGTRLTVL.

The J gene is TRBJ2-3, the V gene TRBV7-2; D might be TRBD2 (5 bases). Per the germline V gene, CDR1 is SGHTA and CDR2 is FQGNSA. Trimming stripped 1 base from V and 10 bases from J, with 15 bases between. The CDR3 contains 14 residues. CDR3 loop: CASSLEGRLAAQYF. The CDR3 nucleotides are TGTGCCAGCAGCTTAGAAGGAAGGCTAGCTGCGCAGTATTTT.